This T cell receptor beta chain was recovered during a study of OX40 agonist ivuxolimab in advanced cancers. Study outcomes and limitations: Average numbers of expanded clones were greater in CD8+ T cells than in CD4+.

TCRdb's copy holds only in-frame clones and misses some; the assay was immunoSEQ multiplex PCR. The sample yields 76,000 or so clones, approximately 83% seen once. At baseline, cycle 4 day 1, and cycle 7 day 1, blood was sampled. CDR1 and CDR2 (germline): SGHDT, YYEEEE. The CDR3 consists of 17 residues. Trimming at V came to 2 bases and at J to 4 bases, leaving 11 bases not matched to a gene. This clone was picked up a small number of times. The antigen remains undetermined. This chain joins TRBV5-6 and TRBJ2-3, with 9 bases that match TRBD2. Sequenced material: CD4+ or CD8+ T cells sorted from blood, taken in a trial of the OX40 agonist ivuxolimab. The receptor's source is an adult with an advanced solid tumor such as melanoma, head and neck, liver or kidney cancer. The CDR3 sequence: CASSLAGTRGGADTQYF. CDR3 sequence (DNA): TGTGCCAGCAGCTTAGCTGGCACGCGGGGGGGCGCAGATACGCAGTATTTT.